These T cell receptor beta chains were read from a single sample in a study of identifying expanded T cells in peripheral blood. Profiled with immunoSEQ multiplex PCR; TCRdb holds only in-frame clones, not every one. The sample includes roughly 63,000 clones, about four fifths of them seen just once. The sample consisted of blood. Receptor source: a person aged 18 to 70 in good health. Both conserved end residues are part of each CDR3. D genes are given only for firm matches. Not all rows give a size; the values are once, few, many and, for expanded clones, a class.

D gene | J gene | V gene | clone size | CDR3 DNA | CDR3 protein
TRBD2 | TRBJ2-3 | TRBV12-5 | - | TGTGCTAGTGGTTTGGTACAGTGGGCGGGGGTAGCCGATACGCAGTATTTT | CASGLVQWAGVADTQYF
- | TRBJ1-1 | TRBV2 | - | TGTGCCAGAAGACAGTCGGGAGGGACTGAAGCTTTCTTT | CARRQSGGTEAFF
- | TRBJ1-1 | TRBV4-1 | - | TGCGCCAGCAGCCAAGATCAGGGCCGCACTGAAGCTTTCTTT | CASSQDQGRTEAFF
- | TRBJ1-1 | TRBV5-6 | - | TGTGCCAGCAGCTTTGGGGGGCGAACTGAAGCTTTCTTT | CASSFGGRTEAFF
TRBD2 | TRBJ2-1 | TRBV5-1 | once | TGCGCCAGCAGCTCTGGGAGGGTCTCCTACAATGAGCAGTTCTTC | CASSSGRVSYNEQFF
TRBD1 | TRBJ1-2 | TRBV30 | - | TGTGCCGGGCGGGACAGGGCGAACGATGGCTACACCTTC | CAGRDRANDGYTF
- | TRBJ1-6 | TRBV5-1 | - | TGCGCCAGCAGCTTGGACGGAAGGAGCTCCTATAATTCACCCCTCCACTTT | CASSLDGRSSYNSPLHF
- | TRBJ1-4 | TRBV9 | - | TGTGCCAGCAGCCTGGAGGGACACGTTAATGAAAAACTGTTTTTT | CASSLEGHVNEKLFF
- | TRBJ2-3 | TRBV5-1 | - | TGCGCCAGCAGCTTGGCGGGCAGAACTAGCACAGATACGCAGTATTTT | CASSLAGRTSTDTQYF
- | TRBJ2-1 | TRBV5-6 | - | TGTGCCAGCAGCTTGGTGGCGTTGCCCTACAATGAGCAGTTCTTC | CASSLVALPYNEQFF
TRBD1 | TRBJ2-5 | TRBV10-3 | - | TGTGCCATCAGCGGACAGGGGGCGAAGGAGACCCAGTACTTC | CAISGQGAKETQYF
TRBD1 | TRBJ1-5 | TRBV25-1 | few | TGTGCCAGCTCCGGGACAGGGGGCGGACAGCCCCAGCATTTT | CASSGTGGGQPQHF
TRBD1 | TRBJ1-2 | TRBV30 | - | TGTGCCTGGAGTCTTGGACAGGGAAATCGAAAGAACTATGGCTACACCTTC | CAWSLGQGNRKNYGYTF
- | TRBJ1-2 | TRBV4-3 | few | TGCGCCAGCAGCCCGAGAATCGGGGGCGGCTACACCTTC | CASSPRIGGGYTF
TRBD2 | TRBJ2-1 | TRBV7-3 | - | TGTGCCAGCAGCCCCAGCGGGGGGGCCGTCAATGAGCAGTTCTTC | CASSPSGGAVNEQFF
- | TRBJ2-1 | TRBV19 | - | TGTGCCAGTAGTATTTTCCCCACAACCGGGACAAGGGATGAGCAGTTCTTC | CASSIFPTTGTRDEQFF
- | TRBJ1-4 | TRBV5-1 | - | TGCGCCAGCAGAGCCCAGGGCAATGAAAAACTGTTTTTT | CASRAQGNEKLFF
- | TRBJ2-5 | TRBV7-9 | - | TGTGCCAGCAGCTTAATGTTAGAAGGACCGCGGGAGACCCAGTACTTC | CASSLMLEGPRETQYF
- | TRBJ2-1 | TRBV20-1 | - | TGCAGTGCTAGACAGGGACGGGAGCAGTTCTTC | CSARQGREQFF
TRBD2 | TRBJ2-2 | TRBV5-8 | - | TGTGCCAGCAGCCCCGGGACTAGCGGGAGTTACACCGGGGAGCTGTTTTTT | CASSPGTSGSYTGELFF
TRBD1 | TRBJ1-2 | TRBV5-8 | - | TGTGCCAGCAGCTGGGGGACAGGCCCCCTCCTCTTACTCTATGGCTACACCTTC | CASSWGTGPLLLLYGYTF
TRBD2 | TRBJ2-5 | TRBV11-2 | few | TGTGCCAGCAGCTTAGAAGGTGGTAGCGGGGAGAAAGAGACCCAGTACTTC | CASSLEGGSGEKETQYF
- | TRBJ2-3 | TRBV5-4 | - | TGTGCCAGCAGCCCTTGGGGCGGGGCCGACACAGATACGCAGTATTTT | CASSPWGGADTDTQYF
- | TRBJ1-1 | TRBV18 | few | TGTGCCAGCTCACTGACTACTGAAGCTTTCTTT | CASSLTTEAFF
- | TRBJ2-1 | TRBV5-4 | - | TGTGCCAGCAGCCGGACAGATTACAATGAGCAGTTCTTC | CASSRTDYNEQFF
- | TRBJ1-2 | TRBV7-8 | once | TGTGCCAGCAGCTTAGCCCGACAGTCCTATGGCTACACCTTC | CASSLARQSYGYTF
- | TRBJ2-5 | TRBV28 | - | TGTGCCAGCAGTTCCTCCCTAGAGACCCAGTACTTC | CASSSSLETQYF
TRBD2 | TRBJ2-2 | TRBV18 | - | TGTGCCAGCTCACCGTATCCACCGTACGATCTCCTCACTAGCGGGGTTAGAGGGGAGCTGTTTTTT | CASSPYPPYDLLTSGVRGELFF
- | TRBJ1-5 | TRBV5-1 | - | TGCGCCAGCAGCTCCAATAGCAATCAGCCCCAGCATTTT | CASSSNSNQPQHF
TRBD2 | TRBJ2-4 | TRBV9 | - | TGTGCCAGCAGCCCCCGGGGACTAGCGGACCAGTACTTC | CASSPRGLADQYF
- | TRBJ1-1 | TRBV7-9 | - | TGTGCCAGCAGCTTGCTGGACTTGAACACTGAAGCTTTCTTT | CASSLLDLNTEAFF
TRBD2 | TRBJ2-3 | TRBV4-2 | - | TGTGCCAGCACAATCTTAGCGGGAAGTAGCACAGATACGCAGTATTTT | CASTILAGSSTDTQYF
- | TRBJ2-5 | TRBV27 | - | TGTGCCAGCACCCCGTATATAAGAGAGACCCAGTACTTC | CASTPYIRETQYF
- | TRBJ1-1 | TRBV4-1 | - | TGCGCCAGCAGCCATGCACGAAACACTGAAGCTTTCTTT | CASSHARNTEAFF
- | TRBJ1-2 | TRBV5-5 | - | TGTGCCAGCAGCTCCGGTAGTGCCATTGGCTACACCTTC | CASSSGSAIGYTF
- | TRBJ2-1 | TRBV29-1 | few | TGCAGCGTTGTTCCGCTTACCCCCCCCAATGAGCAGTTCTTC | CSVVPLTPPNEQFF
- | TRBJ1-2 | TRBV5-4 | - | TGTGCCAGCATGCCAGGGGATAACTATGGCTACACCTTC | CASMPGDNYGYTF
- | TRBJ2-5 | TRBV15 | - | TGTGCCACCAGCAGAGAGTTTAGAGAGACCCAGTACTTC | CATSREFRETQYF
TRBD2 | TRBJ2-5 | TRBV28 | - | TGTGCCAGCCGGGGGGGCGGGAGCCAAGAGACCCAGTACTTC | CASRGGGSQETQYF
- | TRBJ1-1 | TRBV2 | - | TGTGCCAGCAGTGTACGGTCGAACACTGAAGCTTTCTTT | CASSVRSNTEAFF
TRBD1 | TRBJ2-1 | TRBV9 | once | TGTGCCAGCAGCGTAGCAGGGGGAGAACACAATGAGCAGTTCTTC | CASSVAGGEHNEQFF
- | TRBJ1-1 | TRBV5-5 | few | TGTGCCAGCAGTTACGTCACAGGGAACACTGAAGCTTTCTTT | CASSYVTGNTEAFF
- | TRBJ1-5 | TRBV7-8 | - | TGTGCCAGCAGCCTAGGGGAAGGTCAGCCCCAGCATTTT | CASSLGEGQPQHF
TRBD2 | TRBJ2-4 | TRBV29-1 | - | TGCAGCGTTGTATTAGCGGGAGCCAAAAACATTCAGTACTTC | CSVVLAGAKNIQYF
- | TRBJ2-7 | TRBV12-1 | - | TGTGCCAGCAGCCTACCGGGACAGGGGGCGCGGGAGCAGTACTTC | CASSLPGQGAREQYF
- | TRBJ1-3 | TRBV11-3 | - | TGTGCCAGCGGCTCCGGTCTCTCTGGAAACACCATATATTTT | CASGSGLSGNTIYF
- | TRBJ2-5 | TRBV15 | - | TGTGCCACCAGCAGAGTACCCAGTGGGACCCAGTACTTC | CATSRVPSGTQYF
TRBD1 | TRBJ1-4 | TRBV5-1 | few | TGCGCCAGCAGCTTGGGACCCCTCGACAGGGGACTAAGAGAAAAACTGTTTTTT | CASSLGPLDRGLREKLFF
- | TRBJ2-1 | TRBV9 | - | TGTGCCAGCAGCGTAGCGGGAGTAAGGATCAATGAGCAGTTCTTC | CASSVAGVRINEQFF
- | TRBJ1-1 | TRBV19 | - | TGTGCCAGTAGTCCCGAGGGGGGCTCGAACACTGAAGCTTTCTTT | CASSPEGGSNTEAFF
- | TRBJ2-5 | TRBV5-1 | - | TGCGCCAGCAGCTTGGATCTGGAGACCCAGTACTTC | CASSLDLETQYF
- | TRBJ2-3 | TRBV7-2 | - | TGTGCCAGCAGCTCAACTTTTGGGATTAACACAGATACGCAGTATTTT | CASSSTFGINTDTQYF
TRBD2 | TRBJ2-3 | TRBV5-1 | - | TGCGCCAGCAGCTTGGTGGCTTTAGGACTAGCGGGCACAGATACGCAGTATTTT | CASSLVALGLAGTDTQYF
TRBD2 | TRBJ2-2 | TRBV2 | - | TGTGCCAGCGGAGTTACTAGCGGAAACACCGGGGAGCTGTTTTTT | CASGVTSGNTGELFF
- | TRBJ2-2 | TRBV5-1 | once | TGCGCCAGCAGCTTGACGGCAGGGGTCCCGACCGGGGAGCTGTTTTTT | CASSLTAGVPTGELFF
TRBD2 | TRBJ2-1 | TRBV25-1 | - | TGTGCCAGCAGTGATAAGGCTGGGAATAGCGGGGGCTACAATGAGCAGTTCTTC | CASSDKAGNSGGYNEQFF
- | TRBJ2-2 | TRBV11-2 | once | TGTGCCAGCAGCTTAGGCGGGAACCGGGAGCTGTTTTTT | CASSLGGNRELFF
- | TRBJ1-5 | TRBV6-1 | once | TGTGCCAGCAGTGAGCGCGGGAGCAATCAGCCCCAGCATTTT | CASSERGSNQPQHF
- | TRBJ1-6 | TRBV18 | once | TGTGCCAGCTCACCCGGGTTGAATTCACCCCTCCACTTT | CASSPGLNSPLHF